One sample yielded the 9 T cell receptor beta chains listed below, sequenced in a study of response to subunit inactivated influenza vaccine (dated by TCRdb to about 2018). Library creation used RT-PCR. Sequencing instrument: Illumina HiSeq 2500. TCRdb reworked the public reads: Q25 trimming with fastp, MiXCR clone assembly, productive beta chains retained. One record per CDR3 amino acid sequence lists the most common genes and DNA. The sample table records 600,000 to 850,000 distinct CDR3 sequences; 12% to 15% of these occur just once. The top ten clonotypes cover about 7.4% of the sample. Specimen: PBMCs from blood, collected roughly 2 weeks before vaccination. Every receptor here comes from a man aged 50 or older who received an inactivated influenza vaccine. Donor details come from another sample of the same person, matched by shared clones.

This clonotype was observed a few times. The DNA of the CDR3 is TGTGCCAGCAGCCAGAACTTAAGACTAGCGGGAGCGGTAGATACGCAGTATTTT. Translation: CASSQNLRLAGAVDTQYF. V and J are TRBV3-1 and TRBJ2-3; TRBD2 matches at 12 bases. CDR1 is LGHDT, CDR2 YNNKEL, per germline (reference sequence). The CDR3 runs to 18 residues. V shed 3 bases, J shed 5 bases, and the junction held 12 bases outside the gene matches.

Of note for this clonotype: A read error may produce the germline difference seen at one junction end. The rearrangement joins TRBV9 to TRBJ1-1; 9 nucleotides line up with TRBD1. The germline V gene has CDR1 SGDLS and CDR2 YYNGEE. The CDR3 sequence is 14 residues long. This chain's CDR3 is CVSSGTGGAGEAFF. CDR3 bases: TGTGTCAGCAGCGGAACAGGGGGCGCGGGTGAAGCTTTCTTT. Drawing the rest from reference TRBV9 and TRBJ1-1, the complete variable domain is DSGVTQTPKHLITATGQRVTLRCSPRSGDLSVYWYQQSLDQGLQFLIQYYNGEERAKGNILERFSAQQFPDLHSELNLSSLELGDSALYFCVSSGTGGAGEAFFGQGTRLTVV.

The chain couples TRBV20-1 to TRBJ1-1; D gene ambiguous. Germline CDR1 and CDR2: DFQATT and SNEGSKA (reference sequence). The V end lost 3 bases, the J end lost 2 bases, and 13 bases lay between the germline ends. The CDR3 totals 14 residues. The CDR3 nucleotides read TGCAGTGCTAGGACTGTTCACCCCAACACTGAAGCTTTCTTT. It codes for CSARTVHPNTEAFF.

The chain combines TRBV11-3 with TRBJ2-7; perhaps TRBD2 as D (5 bases). The CDR3 sequence is 16 residues long. Germline assignment: CDR1 SGHNT and CDR2 YENEEA. Trimming pared 2 bases from V and 3 bases from J, leaving 17 bases between. CDR3 protein: CASSLRRKAAVYEQYF. The CDR3 region has the DNA TGTGCCAGCAGCTTAAGAAGGAAAGCAGCGGTCTACGAGCAGTACTTC.

The chain carries TRBV12-3 or TRBV12-4 and TRBJ1-3, with D hard to call. V lost 7 bases, J lost 0 bases, and 10 bases lay in between. The CDR3 extends over 14 amino acids. The CDR3, as DNA: TGTGCCAGCACCACCGACTTCTCTGGAAACACCATATATTTT. Protein: CASTTDFSGNTIYF.

A few counts support this clonotype. V usage is TRBV18 and J usage is TRBJ2-7; 11 nucleotides align to TRBD1. The length of the CDR3 is 16 residues. J gave up 4 bases and V 0 bases, and 5 bases lay outside the gene matches. Germline CDR1 reads KGHSH; CDR2 reads LQKENI. CDR3 in DNA: TGTGCCAGCTCACCACCTAACCGGGACAGGGGGTACGAGCAGTACTTC. Protein: CASSPPNRDRGYEQYF.

This clonotype was counted many times. The V and J genes are TRBV28 and TRBJ2-2; TRBD2 matches 14 bases. Germline V gives CDR1 MDHEN, CDR2 SYDVKM. V was pared by 7 bases and J by 7 bases, with 11 bases of the junction left unmatched. The CDR3 extends over 17 amino acids. As DNA, the CDR3 is TGTGCCAGCACCGAAGGACTAGCGGGGGGTTGGAGCGGGGAGCTGTTTTTT. This sequence encodes CASTEGLAGGWSGELFF. Using reference TRBV28 and TRBJ2-2 for the parts outside the CDR3, the full variable domain is DVKVTQSSRYLVKRTGEKVFLECVQDMDHENMFWYRQDPGLGLRLIYFSYDVKMKEKGDIPEGYSVSREKKERFSLILESASTNQTSMYLCASTEGLAGGWSGELFFGEGSRLTVL.

This clonotype came up once. With a much larger clone just one base away, this may be a read error. The chain employs TRBV24-1 and TRBJ1-3; possible D gene TRBD1, 5 bases. This CDR3 has 12 residues. Per germline, CDR1 KGHDR and CDR2 SFDVKD. CDR3 sequence reads: CATRDSGNTMYF. The CDR3 DNA reads TGTGCCACCCGGGACTCTGGAAACACCATGTATTTT.

Comments on this clonotype: The junction shows a germline mismatch at one end, possibly a read error. The V gene is TRBV15, the J gene TRBJ2-1; 13 bases map to TRBD2. The CDR3 length is 22 residues. Germline assignment: CDR1 LNHNV and CDR2 YYDKDF (reference sequence). The CDR3 is CATSTFGGTSGKGREMSNAQFF. The CDR3 bases are TGTGCCACCAGCACTTTTGGCGGGACTAGCGGGAAGGGAAGGGAAATGAGTAATGCGCAGTTCTTC.